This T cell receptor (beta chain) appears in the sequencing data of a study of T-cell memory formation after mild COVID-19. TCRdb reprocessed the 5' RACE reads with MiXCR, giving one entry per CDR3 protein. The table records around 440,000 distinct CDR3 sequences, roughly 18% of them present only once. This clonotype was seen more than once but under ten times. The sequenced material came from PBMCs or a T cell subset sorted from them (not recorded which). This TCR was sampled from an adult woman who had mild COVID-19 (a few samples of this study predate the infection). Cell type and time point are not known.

CDR3 coding DNA: TGTGCCAGCAGCTGGGAGGCAGGAAAACTGTTTTTT. Translation gives CASSWEAGKLFF. The gene calls are TRBV7-9 and TRBJ1-4; no firm D call. The CDR3 spans 12 residues. The germline gives CDR1 SEHNR, CDR2 FQNEAQ (reference sequence). Trimming removed 4 bases at V and 10 bases at J, with 10 bases between. The full variable domain, rest sourced from reference TRBV7-9 and TRBJ1-4, is DTGVSQNPRHKITKRGQNVTFRCDPISEHNRLYWYRQTLGQGPEFLTYFQNEAQLEKSRLLSDRFSAERPKGSFSTLEIQRTEQGDSAMYLCASSWEAGKLFFGSGTQLSVL.